The 4 T cell receptor beta chains given below trace back to one sample, sequenced in a study of control samples from healthy donors and cancer patients. Sequencing was performed with immunoSEQ multiplex PCR; in TCRdb, only in-frame clones are kept and a portion is missing. The sample includes approximately 52,000 clones, roughly 86% seen only once; the top ten take about 3.8%. Sequences were obtained from blood. All receptors derive from a man aged 45-60 years in good health.

The chain combines TRBV5-1 with TRBJ2-3, with TRBD1 matching over 10 bases. From germline, CDR1 is SGHRS and CDR2 YFSETQ. The CDR3 is made up of 14 amino acids. After removal of 3 bases from V and 5 bases from J, the junction contained 3 bases not matched to a gene. The CDR3 loop reads CASSSTGGLDTQYF. CDR3 DNA sequence: TGCGCCAGCAGCTCGACAGGGGGCCTAGATACGCAGTATTTT.

The chain employs TRBV7-6 and TRBJ2-5; the D is unclear. Trimming removed 4 bases from V and 4 bases from J, with 13 bases in between. CDR1 is SGHVS, CDR2 FNYEAQ, per germline. The CDR3 has 14 amino acids. This CDR3 reads CASSWLLGGETQYF. CDR3 nucleotides: TGTGCCAGCAGCTGGTTACTTGGTGGAGAGACCCAGTACTTC.

V usage is TRBV18 and J usage is TRBJ1-3, with 7 nucleotides matching TRBD1. The germline CDR1 and CDR2 sequences are KGHSH and LQKENI. The CDR3 loop spans 16 amino acids. V shed 3 bases and J 0 bases; nucleotides not matched to a gene: 5. DNA for the CDR3: TGTGCCAGCTCACCGAAGACAGGGATCTCTGGAAACACCATATATTTT. Its protein product is CASSPKTGISGNTIYF.

This clone was found once. The chain carries TRBV9 and TRBJ1-2, with a weak D call TRBD1 (5 bases). V was pared by 1 base and J by 0 bases, with 13 bases between. Germline V lookup: CDR1 SGDLS, CDR2 YYNGEE. This CDR3 region has 16 residues. CDR3 sequence: CASSVFRTTANYGYTF. CDR3 DNA: TGTGCCAGCAGCGTATTCCGGACAACAGCTAACTATGGCTACACCTTC.